This entry describes one T cell receptor beta chain. Its antigen has not been determined. Base-call qualities are not available, and no considerably larger clone is one nucleotide away. CD8 naive samples were obtained by positive selection for CCR7 among CD45RO-negative cells, yielding a CD45RA+CCR7+ population from which TemRA cells were excluded. The donors were healthy, HIV-negative adults who had no recently reported acute infections or vaccinations. All donors were Caucasian adults living in Nashville, Tennessee, USA. After blood collection by leukapheresis, PBMCs were isolated using Ficoll-Histopaque density gradient centrifugation and then cryopreserved in the vapor phase of liquid nitrogen. Analytical flow cytometry was used to check the purity and quantity of every magnetically sorted T cell population. Genomic DNA was isolated from each sorted fraction and quantified by UV absorbance on a Nanodrop 2000c.

This sample is drawn from a study of shared clonotypes between healthy human individuals (TCRdb year 2020). In terms of the full investigation: A few men and two women, aged 18 to 49 years, made up the cohort. For each donor, CD4 naive and CD4 memory were each given three plates, CD8 naive was given two plates, and CD8 memory was given one plate. Blood TCR repertoires of 5 or 6 healthy adults were deeply sequenced to estimate repertoire size and the extent of clonotype sharing between individuals. Different laboratories and diverse techniques were used to prepare libraries and sequence TCR repertoires, to increase sequencing depth and limit assay-specific biases. Per donor, leukapheresis produced somewhere between about 0.85 and 9.5 billion PBMCs. Broader findings and caveats from the paper: Across a handful of donors, roughly 5.4% of naive CD4, 3.5% of naive CD8, around 2.5% of memory CD4, and 0.4% to 0.45% of memory CD8 clonotypes were shared. Only blood was sampled, and tissue TCR repertoires likely differ from those in blood. Larger estimated clonotype richness was generally found for naive subsets than for memory subsets. The small number of donors limited the genetic and exposure-history diversity represented. Even with the large sequencing depth, rarefaction of the sorted-subset datasets indicated that sequencing was incomplete. Clonotypes shared by all four sorted-subset donors showed higher generation probabilities than non-shared clonotypes. Based on pairwise subsampling, the degree of clonotype sharing among donors was expected to be affected by sequencing depth.

The junction shows trimming of 1 base on V and 5 bases on J, and the gene matches do not reach 7 bases of it. The CDR3 runs 17 residues from the cysteine to the phenylalanine. Just CDR3 DNA is preserved here, 51 bases in frame from base 1. As encoded in the germline V gene, CDR1 is LGHNA while CDR2 is YSLEER. Using the deep immunoSEQ assay, multiplex PCR amplified TCR CDR3 regions from genomic DNA. For each cell subset, the extracted genomic DNA was distributed evenly across all wells of several immunoSEQ 96-well plates, and each plate served as one replicate. Each replicate PCR for sorted subsets received roughly 200 ng genomic DNA, equal to about 30,000 T cell genomes. Purified libraries were measured with a Qubit 3.0 fluorometer, size-checked on a Bioanalyzer 2100, and measured again with the KAPA Library Quantification kit. A separate single-read 150-cycle Illumina NextSeq 550 flow cell was used to sequence each immunoSEQ 96-well plate. As for how the authors treated the data: Because only junctional sequences without quality scores were contained in the immunoSEQ output, filtering matching that applied to full-length reads could not be performed. Sequences were annotated with PyIR, a Python wrapper for IgBLAST v1.9, and V/J genes and CDR3 were assigned using IMGT germline references. Any read was removed if the V/J assignment was weak (E-value above 1e-6), the CDR3 was missing, or the read contained stop codons, out-of-frame junctions, or ambiguous translated residues. V3J clonotypes were defined as sequences sharing the same inferred V gene, J gene, and CDR3 amino acid sequence. Percentage overlap between repertoires was computed as shared unique clonotypes divided by the size of the smaller repertoire. Richness of each repertoire was evaluated using RTK rarefaction, the Chao1 estimator, and Recon v2.1 estimates of unobserved clonotypes. OLGA was used to compute generation probabilities for all TCRbeta clonotypes that the gDNA method yielded from several donors. TCRdb stores this immuneACCESS table with in-frame sequences only. Part of the clones is absent; in the studies checked, under half of the shortfall reflects unresolved V genes, and no reason is known for the rest. V and J calls and clone size are given by that table; D and trimming were obtained from the DNA. This sample lists 750,000 to 1,000,000 clones; over 90% were detected once. The top ten clones comprise approximately 25% of the sample.

The receptor's source is a man aged 25 to 40 in good health. The sample comprised naive CD8+ T cells sorted from blood. In light of the paper, this sample's cell subset or site label describes: CD45RA+CCR7+. The chain employs TRBV4-3 and TRBJ2-1, and 11 junction bases match TRBD2. CDR3 reads: CASSQAVAGGWNNEQFF. The DNA reads TGCGCCAGCAGCCAAGCGGTAGCGGGAGGGTGGAACAATGAGCAGTTCTTC.